This entry is about one T cell receptor beta chain. Its antigen remains unidentified. Germline values: CDR1 SEHNR, CDR2 FQNEAQ (reference sequence). V shed 7 bases, J shed 2 bases, and the junction held 9 bases outside the gene matches. This CDR3 is built from 15 residues. This specimen comes from a study of cytomegalovirus exposure and HLA in healthy donors. 60 Vbeta and 13 Jbeta primers were used in PCR. TCRdb's table, derived via immunoSEQ multiplex PCR, lists solely in-frame clones and lacks some. Among over 55,000 clones listed, more than 80% were seen once. General observations from the study: Later analysis identified 16,951 TCR beta sequences associated with HLA alleles, using a false discovery rate threshold of 0.05. Later on, a genetic analysis was performed. It linked a missense variant in DCLRE1C with V- and J-gene trimming of TCR beta. In vitro testing confirmed a few CMV-associated chains as specific for CMV antigens.

This clonotype was sampled from a woman in her 30s in good health and CMV-seropositive. Sequencing was carried out using PBMCs. The chain recombines TRBV7-9 with TRBJ2-7; TRBD2 matches at 9 bases. The CDR3 sequence: CASTSPGGRAYEQYF. The CDR3 DNA follows: TGTGCCAGCACCTCGCCGGGCGGGAGGGCCTACGAGCAGTACTTC.